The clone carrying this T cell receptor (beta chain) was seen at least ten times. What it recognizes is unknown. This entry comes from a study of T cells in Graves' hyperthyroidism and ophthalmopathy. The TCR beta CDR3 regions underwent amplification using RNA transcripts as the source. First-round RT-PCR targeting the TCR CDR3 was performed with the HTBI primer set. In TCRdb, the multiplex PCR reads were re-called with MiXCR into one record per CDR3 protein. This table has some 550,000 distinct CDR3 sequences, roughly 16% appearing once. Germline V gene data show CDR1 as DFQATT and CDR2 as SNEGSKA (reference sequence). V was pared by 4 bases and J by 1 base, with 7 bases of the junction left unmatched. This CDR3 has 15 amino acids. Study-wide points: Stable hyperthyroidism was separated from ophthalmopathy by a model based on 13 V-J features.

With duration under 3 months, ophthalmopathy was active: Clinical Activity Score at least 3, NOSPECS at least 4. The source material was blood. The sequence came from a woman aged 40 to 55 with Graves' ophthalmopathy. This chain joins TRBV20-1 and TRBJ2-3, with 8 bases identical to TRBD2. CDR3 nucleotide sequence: TGCAGTGCTAAGGCCCCGCGGGGGGGCACAGATACGCAGTATTTT. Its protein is CSAKAPRGGTDTQYF.